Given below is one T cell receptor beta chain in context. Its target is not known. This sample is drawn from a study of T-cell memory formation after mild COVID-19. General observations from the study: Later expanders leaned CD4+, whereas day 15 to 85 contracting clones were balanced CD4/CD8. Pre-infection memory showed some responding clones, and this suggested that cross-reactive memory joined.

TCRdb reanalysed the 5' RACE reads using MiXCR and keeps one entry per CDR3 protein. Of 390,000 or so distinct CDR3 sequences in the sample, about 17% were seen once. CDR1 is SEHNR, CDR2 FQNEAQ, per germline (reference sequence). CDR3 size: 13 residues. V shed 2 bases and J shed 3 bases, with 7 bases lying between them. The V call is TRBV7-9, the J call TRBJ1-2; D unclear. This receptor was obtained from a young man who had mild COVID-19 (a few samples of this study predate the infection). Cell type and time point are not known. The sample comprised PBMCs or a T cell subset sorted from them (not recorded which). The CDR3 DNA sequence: TGTGCCAGCAGCTTATTGGACTACTATGGCTACACCTTC. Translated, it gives CASSLLDYYGYTF.